This T cell receptor (beta chain) appears in the sequencing data of a study of OX40 agonist ivuxolimab in advanced cancers. Study-wide findings and caveats: Researchers report that CD8+ T cells had, on average, more expanded clones than CD4+.

Worth noting for this clone: Antigen: not known.

Germline trimming cut 5 bases from V and 0 bases from J; bases unmatched to any gene: 3. The germline V gene has CDR1 MNHNS and CDR2 SASEGT. The CDR3 extends over 14 amino acids. The method was immunoSEQ multiplex PCR; TCRdb's version includes in-frame clones alone and lacks a portion of them. The table shows some 70,000 clones, with more than 80% occurring only once. This sequence was found in an adult with an advanced solid tumor such as melanoma, head and neck, liver or kidney cancer. The sequencing used CD4+ or CD8+ T cells sorted from blood, collected in a trial of the OX40 agonist ivuxolimab. J is TRBJ2-5 and V is TRBV6-1, with 7 nucleotides matching TRBD1. The CDR3 loop is CASSPDRDQETQYF. The CDR3 DNA reads TGTGCCAGCAGTCCCGACAGGGACCAAGAGACCCAGTACTTC.